Listed below are T cell receptor beta chains from one sample, sequenced in a study of Graves' ophthalmopathy and Graves' hyperthyroidism. TCRdb ran MiXCR on the multiplex PCR reads and lists one entry per CDR3 protein. Here the sample spans 500,000 to 600,000 distinct CDR3 sequences, roughly 40% being singletons. What was sequenced was peripheral blood or thyroid tissue (not recorded which). The receptors were sampled from an adult man with Graves' hyperthyroidism. CDR3s include the opening cysteine and the closing phenylalanine or tryptophan. A D gene is named only where the DNA matches it firmly. Size values are once, few and many counts, or a class for expanded clones, and some rows have none.

clone_size: many
d_call: NA
v_call: TRBV11-2
j_call: TRBJ2-7
cdr3_nt: TGTGCCAGCAGCTTAGTGCAGGATGAGCAGTACTTC
cdr3_aa: CASSLVQDEQYF

clone_size: many
d_call: TRBD2
v_call: TRBV7-6
j_call: TRBJ2-5
cdr3_nt: TGTGCCAGCAGCTTAGATAAGGCTAGCGGGGCACAAGAGACCCAGTACTTC
cdr3_aa: CASSLDKASGAQETQYF

clone_size: few
d_call: NA
v_call: TRBV9
j_call: TRBJ2-7
cdr3_nt: TGTGCCAGCAGCGAGCTAGGGGGAGGCTACGAGCAGTACTTC
cdr3_aa: CASSELGGGYEQYF

clone_size: NA
d_call: TRBD2
v_call: TRBV10-3
j_call: TRBJ2-1
cdr3_nt: TGTGCCATCAGTGACGGGACTAGCGGGCACAATGAGCAGTTCTTC
cdr3_aa: CAISDGTSGHNEQFF

clone_size: NA
d_call: TRBD1
v_call: TRBV2
j_call: TRBJ1-2
cdr3_nt: TGTGCCAGCAGCCAAAGGACAGGGGATGGCTACACCTTC
cdr3_aa: CASSQRTGDGYTF

clone_size: NA
d_call: NA
v_call: TRBV7-6
j_call: TRBJ1-2
cdr3_nt: TGTGCCAGCAGCTTGTTAACCGGGGGGGGCTATGGCTACACCTTC
cdr3_aa: CASSLLTGGGYGYTF

clone_size: NA
d_call: NA
v_call: TRBV7-2
j_call: TRBJ1-4
cdr3_nt: TGTGCCAGCAGCTCGCGGGAGAGGGGGTTCGGGGAAAAACTGTTTTTT
cdr3_aa: CASSSRERGFGEKLFF

clone_size: few
d_call: TRBD2
v_call: TRBV19
j_call: TRBJ2-5
cdr3_nt: TGTGCCAGTAGTATAGGACCCGGGACTAGCGGGAGAACGGGAGAGACCCAGTACTTC
cdr3_aa: CASSIGPGTSGRTGETQYF

clone_size: few
d_call: NA
v_call: TRBV5-1
j_call: TRBJ1-1
cdr3_nt: TGCGCCAGCAGCTGGGGGGTCGGGGGGACTGAAGCTTTCTTT
cdr3_aa: CASSWGVGGTEAFF

clone_size: many
d_call: TRBD1
v_call: TRBV7-2
j_call: TRBJ1-5
cdr3_nt: TGTGCCAGCAGCTTAGCCCCGTCCGGGACAGGTAATCAGCCCCAGCATTTT
cdr3_aa: CASSLAPSGTGNQPQHF

clone_size: once
d_call: TRBD1
v_call: TRBV20-1
j_call: TRBJ1-1
cdr3_nt: TGCAGTGCTAGAGCGGGACAGGGGGGAATTAACACTGAAGCTTTCTTT
cdr3_aa: CSARAGQGGINTEAFF

clone_size: many
d_call: NA
v_call: TRBV24-1
j_call: TRBJ1-2
cdr3_nt: TGTGCCACCAGTGGGCCAGGGTACGACTATGGCTACACCTTC
cdr3_aa: CATSGPGYDYGYTF

clone_size: many
d_call: NA
v_call: TRBV7-8
j_call: TRBJ2-5
cdr3_nt: TGTGCCAGCAGCTTAGTGGTGAGAGGGGAAGAGACCCAGTACTTC
cdr3_aa: CASSLVVRGEETQYF

clone_size: NA
d_call: TRBD1
v_call: TRBV12-3/TRBV12-4
j_call: TRBJ1-1
cdr3_nt: TGTGCCAGCAACTTAAGGGGGCTTATGAGGATGAACACTGAAGCTTTCTTT
cdr3_aa: CASNLRGLMRMNTEAFF

clone_size: few
d_call: TRBD1
v_call: TRBV6-2/TRBV6-3
j_call: TRBJ1-2
cdr3_nt: TGTGCCAGCAGTTACGGGGACAGCTATGGCTACACCTTC
cdr3_aa: CASSYGDSYGYTF

clone_size: many
d_call: TRBD2
v_call: TRBV11-2
j_call: TRBJ2-5
cdr3_nt: TGTGCCAGCAGCTCAAGACTAGCGGGGACGGAGACCCAGTACTTC
cdr3_aa: CASSSRLAGTETQYF

clone_size: few
d_call: TRBD2
v_call: TRBV10-1
j_call: TRBJ2-1
cdr3_nt: TGCGCCAGCAGTGAGTCTCTAGCGGCCAATGAGCAGTTCTTC
cdr3_aa: CASSESLAANEQFF

clone_size: many
d_call: NA
v_call: TRBV19
j_call: TRBJ1-1
cdr3_nt: TGTGCCAGTAGCGCGCGGGGGATACCAAACACTGAAGCTTTCTTT
cdr3_aa: CASSARGIPNTEAFF

clone_size: many
d_call: NA
v_call: TRBV20-1
j_call: TRBJ2-7
cdr3_nt: TGCAGTGCTAGAGCCGCGGCAGGGCTCGAATACGAGCAGTACTTC
cdr3_aa: CSARAAAGLEYEQYF

clone_size: many
d_call: NA
v_call: TRBV7-7
j_call: TRBJ2-5
cdr3_nt: TGTGCTAGCAGCTTAGAGCCGGGGGAGACCCAGTACTTC
cdr3_aa: CASSLEPGETQYF

clone_size: NA
d_call: TRBD1
v_call: TRBV2
j_call: TRBJ1-6
cdr3_nt: TGTGCCAGCAGTAGACAGGGGGCGACATTGAGGTCACCCCTCCACTTT
cdr3_aa: CASSRQGATLRSPLHF

clone_size: many
d_call: NA
v_call: TRBV5-1
j_call: TRBJ2-7
cdr3_nt: TGCGCCAGCAGCTTAAGACCGAGCTACGAGCAGTACTTC
cdr3_aa: CASSLRPSYEQYF

clone_size: few
d_call: NA
v_call: TRBV12-3/TRBV12-4
j_call: TRBJ1-2
cdr3_nt: TGTGCCAGCAGTCTTGGGGGCAGGGGAGCTAACTATGGCTACACCTTC
cdr3_aa: CASSLGGRGANYGYTF

clone_size: few
d_call: NA
v_call: TRBV6-5
j_call: TRBJ1-1
cdr3_nt: TGTGCCAGCAGTTACTCGGGTGGGCGCGAAGCTTTCTTT
cdr3_aa: CASSYSGGREAFF

clone_size: NA
d_call: TRBD1
v_call: TRBV19
j_call: TRBJ1-1
cdr3_nt: TGTGCCAGTAGTATTATCCACCAACAGGGGGGGACCACTGAAGCTTTCTTT
cdr3_aa: CASSIIHQQGGTTEAFF

clone_size: NA
d_call: TRBD1
v_call: TRBV12-3/TRBV12-4
j_call: TRBJ2-1
cdr3_nt: TGTGCCAGCAGACCGGGACAGGCAGAGCAGTTCTTC
cdr3_aa: CASRPGQAEQFF

clone_size: many
d_call: NA
v_call: TRBV5-6
j_call: TRBJ1-2
cdr3_nt: TGTGCCAGCAGCTTGCTAGACACCAATAACTATGGCTACACCTTC
cdr3_aa: CASSLLDTNNYGYTF

clone_size: NA
d_call: TRBD2
v_call: TRBV5-1
j_call: TRBJ2-1
cdr3_nt: TGCGCCAGCAGCATGGGACTAGCGGGAGTAAATGAGCAGTTCTTC
cdr3_aa: CASSMGLAGVNEQFF

clone_size: NA
d_call: TRBD2
v_call: TRBV5-1
j_call: TRBJ2-7
cdr3_nt: TGCGCCAGCAGCTCCGGGACTAGCGGGAACAATGAGCAGTACTTC
cdr3_aa: CASSSGTSGNNEQYF